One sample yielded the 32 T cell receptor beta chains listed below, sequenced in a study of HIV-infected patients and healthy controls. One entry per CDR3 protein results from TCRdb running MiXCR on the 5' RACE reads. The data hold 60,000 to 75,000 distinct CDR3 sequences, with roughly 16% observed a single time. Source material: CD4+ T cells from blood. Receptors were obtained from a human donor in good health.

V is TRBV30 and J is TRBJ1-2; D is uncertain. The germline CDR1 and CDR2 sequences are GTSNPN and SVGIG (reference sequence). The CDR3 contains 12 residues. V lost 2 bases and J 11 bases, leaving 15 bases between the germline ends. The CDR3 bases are TGTGCCTGGAGTCTCGCCGGCGCCGCGTACACCTTC. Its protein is CAWSLAGAAYTF.

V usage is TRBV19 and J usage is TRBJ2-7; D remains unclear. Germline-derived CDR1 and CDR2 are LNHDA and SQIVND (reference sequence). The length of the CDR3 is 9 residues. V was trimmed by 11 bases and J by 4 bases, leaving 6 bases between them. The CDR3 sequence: CASQYEQYF. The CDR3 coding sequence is TGTGCCTCCCAGTACGAGCAGTACTTC.

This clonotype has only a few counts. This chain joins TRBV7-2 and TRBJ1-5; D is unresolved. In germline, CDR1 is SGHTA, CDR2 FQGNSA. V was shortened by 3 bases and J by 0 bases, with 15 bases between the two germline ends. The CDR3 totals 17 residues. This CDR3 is CASSFAGHRYSNQPQHF. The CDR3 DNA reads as TGTGCCAGCAGCTTTGCTGGGCACCGTTATAGCAATCAGCCCCAGCATTTT.

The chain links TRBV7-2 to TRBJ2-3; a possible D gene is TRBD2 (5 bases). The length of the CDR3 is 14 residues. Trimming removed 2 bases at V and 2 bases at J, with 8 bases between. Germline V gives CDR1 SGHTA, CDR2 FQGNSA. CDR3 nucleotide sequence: TGTGCCAGCAGCTTAAGCGGATACACAGATACGCAGTATTTT. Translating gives CASSLSGYTDTQYF.

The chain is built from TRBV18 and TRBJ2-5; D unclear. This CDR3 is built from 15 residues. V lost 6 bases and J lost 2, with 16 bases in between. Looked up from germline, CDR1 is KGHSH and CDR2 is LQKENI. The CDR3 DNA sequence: TGTGCCAGCTCCGCCATGAGTACCAGTCAAGAGACCCAGTACTTC. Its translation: CASSAMSTSQETQYF.

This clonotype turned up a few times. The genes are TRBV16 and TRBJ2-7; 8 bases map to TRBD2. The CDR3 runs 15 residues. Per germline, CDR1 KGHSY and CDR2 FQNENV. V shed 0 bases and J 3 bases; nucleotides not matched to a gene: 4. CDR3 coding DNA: TGTGCCAGCAGCCAATCCAGCGGGGGCCTCTACGAGCAGTACTTC. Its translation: CASSQSSGGLYEQYF.

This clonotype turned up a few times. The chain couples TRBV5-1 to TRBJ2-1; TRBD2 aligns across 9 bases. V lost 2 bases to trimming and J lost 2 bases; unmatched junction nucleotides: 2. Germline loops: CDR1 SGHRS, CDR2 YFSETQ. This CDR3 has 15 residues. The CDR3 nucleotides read TGCGCCAGCAGCTTAATAGCGGGGGCCTACAATGAGCAGTTCTTC. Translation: CASSLIAGAYNEQFF.

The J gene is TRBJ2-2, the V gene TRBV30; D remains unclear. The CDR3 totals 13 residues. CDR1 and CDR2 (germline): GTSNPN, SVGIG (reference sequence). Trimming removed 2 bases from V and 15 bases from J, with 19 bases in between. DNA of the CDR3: TGTGCCTGGAGTAGGAGTAGCCTCGGGCTTGTGTTTTTT. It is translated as CAWSRSSLGLVFF.

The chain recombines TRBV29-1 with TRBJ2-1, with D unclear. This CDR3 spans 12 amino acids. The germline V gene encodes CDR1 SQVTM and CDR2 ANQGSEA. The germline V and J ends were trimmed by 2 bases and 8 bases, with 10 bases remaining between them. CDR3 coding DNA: TGCAGCGTTGAATGGAGAATTGATGAGCAGTTCTTC. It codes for CSVEWRIDEQFF.

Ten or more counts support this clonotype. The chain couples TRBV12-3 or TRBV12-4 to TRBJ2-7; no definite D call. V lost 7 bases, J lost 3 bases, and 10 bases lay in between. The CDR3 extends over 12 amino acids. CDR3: CASIGRNYEQYF. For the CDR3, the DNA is TGTGCCAGCATCGGGCGGAACTACGAGCAGTACTTC.

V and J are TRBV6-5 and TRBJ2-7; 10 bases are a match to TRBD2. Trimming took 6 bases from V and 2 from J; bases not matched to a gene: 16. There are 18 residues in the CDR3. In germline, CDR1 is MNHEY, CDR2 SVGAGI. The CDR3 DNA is TGTGCCAGCAGCCGACTTCTGGTAGCGGGAGGCATTGCCTACGAGCAGTACTTC. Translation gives CASSRLLVAGGIAYEQYF.

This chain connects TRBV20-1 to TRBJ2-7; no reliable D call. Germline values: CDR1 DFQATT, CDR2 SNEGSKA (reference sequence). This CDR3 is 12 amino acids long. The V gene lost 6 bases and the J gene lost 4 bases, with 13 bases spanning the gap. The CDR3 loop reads CSAQGNSYEQYF. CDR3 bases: TGCAGTGCACAAGGGAATTCATACGAGCAGTACTTC.

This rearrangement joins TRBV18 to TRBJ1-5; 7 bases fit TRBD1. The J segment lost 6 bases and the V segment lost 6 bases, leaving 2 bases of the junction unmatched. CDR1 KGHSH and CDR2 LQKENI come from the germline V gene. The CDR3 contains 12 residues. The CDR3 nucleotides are TGTGCCAGCTCTCAGGGGGGTCAGCCCCAGCATTTT. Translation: CASSQGGQPQHF.

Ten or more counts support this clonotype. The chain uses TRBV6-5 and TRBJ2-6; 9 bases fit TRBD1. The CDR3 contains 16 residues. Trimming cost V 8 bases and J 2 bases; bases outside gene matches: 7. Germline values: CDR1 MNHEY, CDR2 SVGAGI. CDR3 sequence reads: CASGTGSIAGANVLTF. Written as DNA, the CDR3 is TGTGCCAGCGGGACAGGGTCAATCGCTGGGGCCAACGTCCTGACTTTC.

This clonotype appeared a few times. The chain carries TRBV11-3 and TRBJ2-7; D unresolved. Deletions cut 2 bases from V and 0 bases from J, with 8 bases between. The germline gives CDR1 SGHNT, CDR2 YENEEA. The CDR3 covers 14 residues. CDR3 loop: CASSLQRNSYEQYF. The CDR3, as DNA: TGTGCCAGCAGCTTACAACGGAACTCCTACGAGCAGTACTTC.

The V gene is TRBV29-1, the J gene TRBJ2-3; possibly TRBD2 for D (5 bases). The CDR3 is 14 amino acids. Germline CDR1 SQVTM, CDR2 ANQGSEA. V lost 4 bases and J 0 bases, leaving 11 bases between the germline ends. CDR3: CSVVRPGSTDTQYF. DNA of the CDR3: TGCAGCGTTGTTAGGCCGGGAAGCACAGATACGCAGTATTTT.

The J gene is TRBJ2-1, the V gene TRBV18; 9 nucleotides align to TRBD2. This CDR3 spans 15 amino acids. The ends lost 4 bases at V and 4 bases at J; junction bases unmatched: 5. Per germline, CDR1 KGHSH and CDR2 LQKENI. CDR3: CASSLRTSEYNEQFF. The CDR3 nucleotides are TGTGCCAGCTCACTAAGGACTAGCGAGTACAATGAGCAGTTCTTC. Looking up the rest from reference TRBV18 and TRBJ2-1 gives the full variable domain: NAGVMQNPRHLVRRRGQEARLRCSPMKGHSHVYWYRQLPEEGLKFMVYLQKENIIDESGMPKERFSAEFPKEGPSILRIQQVVRGDSAAYFCASSLRTSEYNEQFFGPGTRLTVL.

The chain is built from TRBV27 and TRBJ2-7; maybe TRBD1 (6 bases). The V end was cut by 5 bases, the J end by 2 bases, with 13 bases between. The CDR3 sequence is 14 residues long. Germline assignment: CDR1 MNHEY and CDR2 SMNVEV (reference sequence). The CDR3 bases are TGTGCCAGCAGTCCGAGACAGGCACCCTACGAGCAGTACTTC. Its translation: CASSPRQAPYEQYF.

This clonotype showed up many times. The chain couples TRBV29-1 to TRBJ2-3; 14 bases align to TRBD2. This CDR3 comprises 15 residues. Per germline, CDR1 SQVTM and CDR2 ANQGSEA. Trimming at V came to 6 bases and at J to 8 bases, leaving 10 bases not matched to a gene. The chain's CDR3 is CSVETSGRGTGTQYF. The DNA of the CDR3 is TGCAGCGTGGAGACTAGCGGGAGGGGAACGGGTACGCAGTATTTT.

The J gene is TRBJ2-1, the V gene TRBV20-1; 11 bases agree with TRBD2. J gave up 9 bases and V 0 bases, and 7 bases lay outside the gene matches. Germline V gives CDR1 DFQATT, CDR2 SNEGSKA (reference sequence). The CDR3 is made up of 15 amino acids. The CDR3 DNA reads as TGCAGTGCTAGAGATCTTAGCGGGGGGGCCGGTGAGCAGTTCTTC. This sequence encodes CSARDLSGGAGEQFF.

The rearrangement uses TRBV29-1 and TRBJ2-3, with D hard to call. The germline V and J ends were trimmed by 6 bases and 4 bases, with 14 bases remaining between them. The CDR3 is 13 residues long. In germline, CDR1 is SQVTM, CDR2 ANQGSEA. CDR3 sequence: CSVTPLSADTQYF. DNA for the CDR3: TGCAGCGTCACCCCACTTTCAGCAGATACGCAGTATTTT.

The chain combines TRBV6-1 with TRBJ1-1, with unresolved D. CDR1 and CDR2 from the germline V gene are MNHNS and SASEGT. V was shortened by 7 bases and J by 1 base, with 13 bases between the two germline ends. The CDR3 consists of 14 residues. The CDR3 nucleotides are TGTGCCAGCAAGGTTACATTCCAGAACACTGAAGCTTTCTTT. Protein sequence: CASKVTFQNTEAFF.

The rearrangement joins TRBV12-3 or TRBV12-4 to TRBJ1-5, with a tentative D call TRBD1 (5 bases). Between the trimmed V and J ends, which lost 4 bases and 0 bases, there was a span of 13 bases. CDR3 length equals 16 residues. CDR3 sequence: CASSSAGVYSNQPQHF. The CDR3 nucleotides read TGTGCCAGCAGTTCGGCGGGGGTCTATAGCAATCAGCCCCAGCATTTT.

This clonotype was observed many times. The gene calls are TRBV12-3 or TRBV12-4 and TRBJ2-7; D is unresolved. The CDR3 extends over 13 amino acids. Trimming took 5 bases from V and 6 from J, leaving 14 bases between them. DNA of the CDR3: TGTGCCAGCAGTCCCGCTAAGTTTGCCGAGCAGTACTTC. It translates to CASSPAKFAEQYF.

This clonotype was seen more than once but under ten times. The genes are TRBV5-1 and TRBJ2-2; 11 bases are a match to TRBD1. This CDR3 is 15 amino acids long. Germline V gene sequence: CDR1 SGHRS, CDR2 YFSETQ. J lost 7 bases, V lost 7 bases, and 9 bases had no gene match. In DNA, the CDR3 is TGCGCCAGCCTTCCCGGACAGGGGGCACGCGGGGAGCTGTTTTTT. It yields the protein CASLPGQGARGELFF.

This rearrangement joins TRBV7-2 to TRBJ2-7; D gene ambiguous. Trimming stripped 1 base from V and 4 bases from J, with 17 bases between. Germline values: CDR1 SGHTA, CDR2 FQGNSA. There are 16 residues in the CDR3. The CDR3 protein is CASSLGTRSNPYEQYF. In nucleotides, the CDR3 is TGTGCCAGCAGCTTAGGAACGCGATCGAACCCGTACGAGCAGTACTTC.

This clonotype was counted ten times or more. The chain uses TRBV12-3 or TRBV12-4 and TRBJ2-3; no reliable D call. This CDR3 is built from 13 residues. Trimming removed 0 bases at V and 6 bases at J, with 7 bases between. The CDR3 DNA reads TGTGCCAGCAGTTTAGCGCCCCCCGATACGCAGTATTTT. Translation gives CASSLAPPDTQYF.

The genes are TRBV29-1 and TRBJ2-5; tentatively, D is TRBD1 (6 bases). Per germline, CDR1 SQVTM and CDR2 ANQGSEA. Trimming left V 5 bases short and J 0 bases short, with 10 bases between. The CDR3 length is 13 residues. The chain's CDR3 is CSVRTVYQETQYF. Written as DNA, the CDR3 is TGCAGCGTTCGGACAGTGTACCAAGAGACCCAGTACTTC.

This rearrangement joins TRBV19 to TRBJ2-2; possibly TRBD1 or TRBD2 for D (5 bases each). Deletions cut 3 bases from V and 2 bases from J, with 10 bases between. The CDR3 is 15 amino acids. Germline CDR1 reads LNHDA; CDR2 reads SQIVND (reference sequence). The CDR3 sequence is CASSIRDLNTGELFF. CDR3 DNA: TGTGCCAGTAGTATCCGGGACCTAAACACCGGGGAGCTGTTTTTT.

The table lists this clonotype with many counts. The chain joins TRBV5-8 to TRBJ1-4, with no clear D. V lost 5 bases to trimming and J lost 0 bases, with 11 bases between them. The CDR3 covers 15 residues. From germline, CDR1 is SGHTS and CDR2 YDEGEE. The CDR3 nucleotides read TGTGCCAGCAGGTATCAGACCGCAACTAATGAAAAACTGTTTTTT. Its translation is CASRYQTATNEKLFF.

The CDR3 protein is CASSPSGGNSWNTEAFF. The CDR3 region has the DNA TGTGCCAGCAGCCCCTCAGGGGGCAACTCATGGAACACTGAAGCTTTCTTT. The V call is TRBV5-4, the J call TRBJ1-1; 8 nucleotides line up with TRBD1. V dropped 4 bases and J dropped 1; count of bases not matched to a gene: 12. The CDR3 totals 17 residues. Per the germline V gene, CDR1 is SGHNT and CDR2 is YYREEE (reference sequence).

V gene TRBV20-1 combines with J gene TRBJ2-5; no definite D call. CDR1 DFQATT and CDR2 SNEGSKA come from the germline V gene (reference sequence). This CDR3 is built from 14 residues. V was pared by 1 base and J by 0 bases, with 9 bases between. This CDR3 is CSARGRTDQETQYF. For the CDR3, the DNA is TGCAGTGCTAGAGGACGGACGGACCAAGAGACCCAGTACTTC.